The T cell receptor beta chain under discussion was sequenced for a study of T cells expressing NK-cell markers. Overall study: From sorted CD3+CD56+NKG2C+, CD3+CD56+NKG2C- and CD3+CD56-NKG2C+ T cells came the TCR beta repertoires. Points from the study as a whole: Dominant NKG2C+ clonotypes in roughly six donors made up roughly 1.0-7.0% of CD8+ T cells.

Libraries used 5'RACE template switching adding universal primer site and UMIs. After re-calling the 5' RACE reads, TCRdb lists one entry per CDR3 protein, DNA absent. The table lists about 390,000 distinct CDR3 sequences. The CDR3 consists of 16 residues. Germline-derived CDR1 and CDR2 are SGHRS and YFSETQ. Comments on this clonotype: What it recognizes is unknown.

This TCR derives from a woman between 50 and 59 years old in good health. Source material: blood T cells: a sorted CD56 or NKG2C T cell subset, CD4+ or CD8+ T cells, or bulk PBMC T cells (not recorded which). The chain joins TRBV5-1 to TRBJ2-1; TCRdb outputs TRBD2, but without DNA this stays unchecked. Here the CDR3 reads CASSLATTSGYNEQFF.